The 27 T cell receptor beta chains listed next were all sequenced from one sample in a study of blood T cell repertoires in COVID-19. Data came from immunoSEQ multiplex PCR; TCRdb stores just in-frame clones and leaves some out. Of fewer than 15,000 clones in the sample, around nine tenths were seen once. Specimen: peripheral blood. All receptors derive from a man older than 75 with acute or convalescent COVID-19.

The gene calls are TRBV25-1 and TRBJ2-6; a weak D match, TRBD1 (6 bases). Germline-derived CDR1 and CDR2 are MGHDK and SYGVNS. Deletions cut 7 bases from V and 4 bases from J, with 20 bases between. This CDR3 is built from 17 residues. The CDR3 here is CASTEGKGVIGANVLTF. The CDR3 DNA sequence: TGTGCCAGCACCGAAGGGAAGGGGGTTATCGGGGCCAACGTCCTGACTTTC.

This rearrangement joins TRBV6-5 to TRBJ2-1; TRBD2 agrees at 10 bases. This CDR3 contains 16 residues. The V and J ends lost 0 bases and 7 bases, in that order; junction bases with no gene match: 6. Germline V gives CDR1 MNHEY, CDR2 SVGAGI. The CDR3 DNA follows: TGTGCCAGCAGTTACTCTAGCGGGAGGCCGCGAAATGAGCAGTTCTTC. Its translation: CASSYSSGRPRNEQFF.

The chain joins TRBV6-5 to TRBJ1-5; D is unresolved. Germline values: CDR1 MNHEY, CDR2 SVGAGI. The CDR3 contains 15 residues. The V and J ends lost 6 bases and 0 bases respectively, with 12 bases between them. The CDR3 sequence: CASRKQINSNQPQHF. CDR3 in DNA: TGTGCCAGCAGAAAACAGATCAATAGCAATCAGCCCCAGCATTTT.

This chain joins TRBV9 and TRBJ2-5; 16 nucleotides match TRBD2. Trimming at V came to 3 bases and at J to 4 bases, leaving 6 bases not matched to a gene. CDR1 and CDR2 (germline): SGDLS, YYNGEE. CDR3 size: 17 residues. In nucleotides, the CDR3 is TGTGCCAGCAGCGCCGGGACTAGCGGGGGGGCCCGAGAGACCCAGTACTTC. This translates into CASSAGTSGGARETQYF.

The chain joins TRBV5-4 to TRBJ1-1; a weak D match, TRBD1 (6 bases). Germline V CDR1 and CDR2: SGHNT, YYREEE (reference sequence). Trimming pared 2 bases from V and 11 bases from J, leaving 19 bases between. This CDR3 is 14 amino acids long. The CDR3 loop is CASSFLDRPNVAFF. The CDR3, as DNA: TGTGCCAGCAGCTTCCTCGACAGGCCCAACGTGGCTTTCTTT.

The V gene is TRBV29-1, the J gene TRBJ1-2; perhaps TRBD1 as D (5 bases). The germline V gene has CDR1 SQVTM and CDR2 ANQGSEA. The CDR3 has 14 amino acids. The V and J ends lost 5 bases and 4 bases respectively, with 17 bases between them. CDR3 nucleotide sequence: TGCAGCGTTTCCCGGGACTTAGGGAGCTATGGCTACACCTTC. Translated: CSVSRDLGSYGYTF.

The chain carries TRBV11-2 and TRBJ2-3; 9 bases fit TRBD2. The length of the CDR3 is 16 residues. Germline V gene data show CDR1 as SGHAT and CDR2 as FQNNGV. The V segment lost 6 bases and the J segment 2 bases; nucleotides outside the gene matches: 9. CDR3 bases: TGTGCCAGCAGTTACCTTCTAGCGGGGTACACAGATACGCAGTATTTT. It encodes CASSYLLAGYTDTQYF.

The V gene is TRBV5-1, the J gene TRBJ1-2; 8 bases map to TRBD1. There are 16 residues in the CDR3. CDR1 and CDR2 (germline): SGHRS, YFSETQ. With 0 bases clipped from V and 4 bases from J, the junction kept 8 bases outside the gene matches. CDR3 in DNA: TGCGCCAGCAGCTTGGGTGGACAGGGCCTCTCCTATGGCTACACCTTC. Its protein is CASSLGGQGLSYGYTF.

The chain employs TRBV7-2 and TRBJ1-5; unclear D gene. Trimming cost V 1 base and J 4 bases, with 11 bases left between them. CDR1 and CDR2 from the germline V gene are SGHTA and FQGNSA. The CDR3 totals 15 residues. Written as DNA, the CDR3 is TGTGCCAGCAGCTTAGACAGCCAGCGGAATCAGCCCCAGCATTTT. This encodes CASSLDSQRNQPQHF.

The rearrangement links TRBV6-5 to TRBJ2-2, with TRBD1 matching 8 bases. The CDR3 contains 15 residues. The V segment lost 5 bases and the J segment 5 bases; nucleotides outside the gene matches: 7. Germline CDR1 MNHEY, CDR2 SVGAGI. The CDR3 coding sequence is TGTGCCAGCAGTCTTGACAGGGGATGGACCGGGGAGCTGTTTTTT. It specifies CASSLDRGWTGELFF.

This clone has only one observation. This chain joins TRBV6-1 and TRBJ1-4, with a possible D match to TRBD1 (6 bases). Germline CDR1 MNHNS, CDR2 SASEGT. The length of the CDR3 is 17 residues. With 1 base removed from V and 3 bases from J, the gap between germline ends came to 15 bases. CDR3 loop: CASSEVELGQPNEKLFF. The CDR3 bases are TGTGCCAGCAGTGAAGTGGAACTGGGACAACCTAATGAAAAACTGTTTTTT.

The rearrangement links TRBV18 to TRBJ2-5, with D tentatively TRBD2 (6 bases). CDR1 and CDR2 (germline): KGHSH, LQKENI. The CDR3 has 14 residues. With 5 bases removed from V and 5 bases from J, the gap between germline ends came to 15 bases. In DNA form, the CDR3 reads TGTGCCAGCTCATCCCAACTAGCCTGGGAGACCCAGTACTTC. Protein: CASSSQLAWETQYF.

This clone was picked up one time. This chain uses TRBV7-3 with TRBJ2-1; weak D call: TRBD2 (5 bases). The CDR3 is 13 residues long. V shed 4 bases and J shed 6 bases, with 10 bases lying between them. Germline CDR1 and CDR2: SGHTA and FQGTGA. CDR3 sequence: CASSSTRVNEQFF. The CDR3 region has the DNA TGTGCCAGCAGCTCCACTAGAGTCAATGAGCAGTTCTTC.

The chain joins TRBV7-5 to TRBJ2-7; the table's D call TRBD1 went unverified against the DNA. TRBV7-5 is a pseudogene. This CDR3 region has 14 residues. CDR3 nucleotides: TGTGCCAGAAGCCCCCGGGACAACTCCTACGAGCAGTACTTC. Translation: CARSPRDNSYEQYF.

V and J are TRBV18 and TRBJ1-1; no reliable D call. Germline CDR1 reads KGHSH; CDR2 reads LQKENI. This CDR3 has 14 amino acids. Trimming took 2 bases from V and 4 from J, leaving 11 bases between them. The CDR3 loop is CASSPTGVGTEAFF. As DNA, the CDR3 is TGTGCCAGCTCACCAACGGGAGTGGGCACTGAAGCTTTCTTT.

The J gene is TRBJ2-5, the V gene TRBV15; TRBD1 might be the D (6 bases). V was trimmed by 5 bases and J by 4 bases, leaving 14 bases between them. The germline V gene has CDR1 LNHNV and CDR2 YYDKDF (reference sequence). The CDR3 is 14 amino acids. CDR3 in amino acids: CATSARQVVETQYF. As DNA, the CDR3 is TGTGCCACCAGCGCTCGACAGGTGGTAGAGACCCAGTACTTC.

The chain has TRBV23-1 and TRBJ2-7, with D perhaps TRBD2 (5 bases). TRBV23-1 is known as an ORF, though its function is uncertain. This CDR3 spans 14 amino acids. V shed 4 bases and J shed 5 bases, with 15 bases lying between them. The CDR3: CASSPTADYDEQYF. The CDR3 DNA reads as TGCGCCAGCAGTCCGACGGCCGACTACGACGAGCAGTACTTC.

This rearrangement joins TRBV9 to TRBJ2-3; 13 bases are shared with TRBD2. The CDR3 sequence is 18 residues long. The germline gives CDR1 SGDLS, CDR2 YYNGEE. Unmatched junction bases numbered 7, after V lost 0 bases and J lost 3 bases. The CDR3 sequence: CASSVGQEGLAGTDTQYF. CDR3 coding DNA: TGTGCCAGCAGCGTAGGTCAAGAGGGACTAGCGGGGACAGATACGCAGTATTTT.

This chain uses TRBV5-1 with TRBJ2-7; no definite D call. CDR1 and CDR2 (germline): SGHRS, YFSETQ. The length of the CDR3 is 14 residues. V dropped 0 bases and J dropped 1 base, with 8 bases sitting between them. The chain's CDR3 is CASSLATTSYEQYF. In nucleotides, the CDR3 is TGCGCCAGCAGCTTGGCCACGACTTCCTACGAGCAGTACTTC.

The rearrangement uses TRBV29-1 and TRBJ2-4, with D uncertain. In germline, CDR1 is SQVTM, CDR2 ANQGSEA. V was pared by 2 bases and J by 4 bases, with 21 bases between. There are 17 residues in the CDR3. The CDR3 DNA sequence: TGCAGCGTTGAATCCGTGGTGCCCCCTATAACGAAAAACATTCAGTACTTC. Its protein product is CSVESVVPPITKNIQYF.

The chain couples TRBV10-3 to TRBJ1-1; D not certain. The CDR3 extends over 15 amino acids. Trimming left V 4 bases short and J 1 base short, with 13 bases between. Germline V gene sequence: CDR1 ENHRY, CDR2 SYGVKD. CDR3 nucleotide sequence: TGTGCCATCAGTGGTAACGGGGTGGGGAACACTGAAGCTTTCTTT. Translating it yields CAISGNGVGNTEAFF.

This clone was observed a single time. The CDR3 bases are TGTGCCAGCAGTTTCCGGGGGGTGAGGGACACTGATGGCTACACCTTC. It translates to CASSFRGVRDTDGYTF. The chain joins TRBV6-5 to TRBJ1-2, with D possibly matching TRBD1 (6 bases). Germline V gene data show CDR1 as MNHEY and CDR2 as SVGAGI. The CDR3 totals 16 residues. Trimming took 4 bases from V and 6 from J, leaving 21 bases between them.

V usage is TRBV2 and J usage is TRBJ2-7, with 9 bases that match TRBD1. The V and J ends lost 6 bases and 3 bases, in that order; junction bases with no gene match: 6. The CDR3 is 14 amino acids. CDR1 and CDR2 from the germline V gene are SNHLY and FYNNEI. DNA of the CDR3: TGTGCCAGCAGCGCCGGGACAGGGTACTACGAGCAGTACTTC. Encoded protein: CASSAGTGYYEQYF.

CDR3 DNA sequence: TGCGCCAGCAGCCAAGACCGCGCTTCTTTAGCCAAAAACATTCAGTACTTC. Its translation is CASSQDRASLAKNIQYF. The gene calls are TRBV4-1 and TRBJ2-4; no clear D gene. The CDR3 runs to 17 residues. Trimming shortened V by 0 bases and J by 0 bases, and 12 bases separated the two germline ends. Germline V gene lookup returns CDR1 MGHRA and CDR2 YSYEKL.

The CDR3 bases are TGTGCCAGCAGTTCACAACTACAGGGATCCGGAAACATTCAGTACTTC. Translating gives CASSSQLQGSGNIQYF. This chain uses TRBV6-2 or TRBV6-3 with TRBJ2-4; D possibly corresponds to TRBD1 (6 bases). The CDR3 covers 16 residues. Germline assignment: CDR1 MNHEY and CDR2 SVGEGT. Deletions cut 4 bases from V and 6 bases from J, with 19 bases between.

J is TRBJ2-1 and V is TRBV18; D call uncertain. The CDR3 is made up of 12 amino acids. V lost 5 bases, J lost 4 bases, and 6 bases lay in between. Germline lookup yields CDR1 KGHSH and CDR2 LQKENI. The CDR3, as DNA: TGTGCCAGCTCAACTAATTACAATGAGCAGTTCTTC. As protein: CASSTNYNEQFF.

V gene TRBV14 combines with J gene TRBJ1-1; 9 bases align to TRBD1. The J segment lost 3 bases and the V segment lost 3 bases, leaving 5 bases of the junction unmatched. This CDR3 is 15 amino acids long. The germline V gene has CDR1 SGHDN and CDR2 FVKESK. The CDR3 nucleotides are TGTGCCAGCAGCCATCGGACAGGGGTCGACACTGAAGCTTTCTTT. The encoded protein is CASSHRTGVDTEAFF.